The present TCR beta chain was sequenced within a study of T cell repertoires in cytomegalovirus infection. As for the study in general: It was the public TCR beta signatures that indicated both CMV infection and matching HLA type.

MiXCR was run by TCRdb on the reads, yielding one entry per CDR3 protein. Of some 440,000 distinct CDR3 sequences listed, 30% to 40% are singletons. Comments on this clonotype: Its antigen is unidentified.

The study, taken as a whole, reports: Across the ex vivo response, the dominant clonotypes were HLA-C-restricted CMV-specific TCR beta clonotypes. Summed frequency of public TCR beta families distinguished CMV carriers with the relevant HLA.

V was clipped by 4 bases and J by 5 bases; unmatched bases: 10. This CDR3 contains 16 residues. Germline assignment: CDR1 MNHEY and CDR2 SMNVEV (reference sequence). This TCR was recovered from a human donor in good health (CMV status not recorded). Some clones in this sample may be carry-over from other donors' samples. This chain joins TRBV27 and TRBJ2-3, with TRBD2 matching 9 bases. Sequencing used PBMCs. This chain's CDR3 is CASSSQGGGARDTQYF. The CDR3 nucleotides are TGTGCCAGCAGTTCCCAGGGCGGGGGGGCTCGAGATACGCAGTATTTT.